This entry features one T cell receptor (beta chain) sequence. This receptor's antigen is unknown. The sample holds no much larger clone one base away, and base qualities are not on file. The data were taken from a study of blood T cells in healthy people across ages (dated by TCRdb to 2015 to 2017). Regarding the research as a whole: In model experiments, template switching captured roughly one uniquely barcoded TCR beta cDNA molecule for every two T cells. Age-related changes in TCR beta repertoire diversity were measured in the study by deep sequencing normalized with unique cDNA molecular identifiers. Four age groups were formed from the donors: young (average approximately 16 years), middle-aged (around 39), aged (under 70) and long-lived (82). For two donors (one aged 18 to 30 and one aged 80 or older), the study analyzed two additional independent replicas of 1 million unique cDNA reads from the same blood draw. Broader findings and caveats from the paper: Bulk unsorted PBMC profiling prevented conclusive comparison of naive and antigen-experienced compartments. Observed TCR beta diversity per million T cells fell roughly linearly with age, and a significant reduction was already apparent by age around 40. Estimates of total diversity based on one million sequenced T cells were considered lower bounds and underestimates. Observed TCR beta diversity correlated strongly with the percentage of naive T cells measured by flow cytometry. The long-lived group showed more naive CD4+ T cells, fewer expanded clones and increased TCR diversity than the aged group, suggesting age selection. Because the CMV infection status of the donors was unknown, age-related changes in expanded clonotypes may potentially have been confounded.

The roughly 39 donors, aged roughly 6 to 95 years, were systemically healthy Caucasian individuals from Russia. Approximately 10 milliliters of peripheral blood were collected from each donor into EDTA-treated Vacutainer tubes. Ficoll-Paque density-gradient centrifugation was used to isolate PBMCs, with at least 6 million per sample. Trizol reagent was used to extract total RNA from PBMCs, with at least 5.5 micrograms per sample. Naive CD45RAhigh/CD27high T cell percentages were measured by flow cytometry on a PBMC aliquot from every donor. The V and J ends are trimmed by 0 bases and 8 bases, leaving 11 bases between them. CDR1 and CDR2 (SGHRS, YFSETQ) derive from the germline V gene. From cysteine to phenylalanine, the CDR3 is 13 amino acids long. The sequence is cut down to CDR3 DNA, 39 bases in frame from base 1. Preparation of the library involved 5' RACE. TCRdb lists the instrument as Illumina HiSeq 2500. The second PCR ran for about 6 to 11 cycles and used a J-beta primer mix along with a sample-barcoded 5' primer. A unique molecular identifier was introduced onto each TCR beta cDNA molecule by a template-switch 5' adaptor carrying 12 random nucleotides. Each sample yielded at least 2.5 million CDR3-containing paired-end reads. First-strand cDNA was synthesized from all RNA with the Mint cDNA synthesis kit, primed by a TRBC-specific oligonucleotide. After uracil-DNA glycosylase treatment, a first 18-cycle PCR used universal primers M1SS and BC2_uni_R on all cDNA. The published analysis was carried out like this. For normalization, 1 million high-quality reads, each with a distinct molecular identifier, were randomly selected from each sample. Instead of being binned into consensus sequences, reads with shared molecular identifiers were discarded. CDR3 identification, clonotype clustering and error correction used MiTCR with a Q25 quality threshold and the strictest error-elimination algorithm. Lower-bound total TCR beta diversity was estimated with a nonparametric unseen species model using Euler transformation. The raw public data were reprocessed by TCRdb itself: fastp quality trimming at Q25, MiXCR clonotype calling, in-frame beta chains only. Under each unique CDR3 protein, matching rows form one entry showing the most common genes and DNA. The V and J calls and clone size are TCRdb's, not the authors'. The sample yields about 720,000 distinct CDR3 sequences; approximately 25% were counted once. Together, the top ten hold under 4.5% of the sample.

These same data were also listed under a study on T cells of mothers and their children. The other study reports the following: Nine systemically healthy Caucasian individuals, comprising three mothers and their six children, were included as donors. cDNA synthesis used all of the extracted RNA, with 1.5 ug of RNA in each 15 ul reaction. In the second PCR, the M1S primer added sample barcodes and 2-4 random nucleotides. Over 9 million TCR beta CDR3 reads came from each mother, compared with 3.3 million or so reads from each child. TCR recombination output is similarly shaped by thymic selection in related and unrelated pairs, with a minor effect exerted by inherited differences. Related mother-child pairs always showed normalized repertoire overlap that was slightly higher than in unrelated mother-child pairs, though the difference was never significant. No persistent microchimeric T cell clones were detected, at a sensitivity of 80 to 100 clones per million clonotypes. The study used deep NGS to compare TCR beta repertoires of mothers and children, seeking features distinguishing related mother-child pairs from unrelated individuals. Mothers averaged roughly 36 +/- 4 years of age and children averaged around 10 +/- 4 years. Libraries were sequenced on Illumina HiSeq 2000 with 100+100 nt paired-end reads after adapter ligation with NEBNext reagents. To avoid cross-contamination, the mother libraries and the child libraries were prepared a month apart and sequenced in separate runs. Each donor had between about 450,000 and 2,300,000 distinct TCR beta clonotypes identified. Naive TCR beta clonotypes were estimated from low-frequency clonotypes matched to each donor's FACS-determined naive share, without sorting.

The rearrangement joined TRBV5-1 to TRBJ1-2; TRBD1 could be the D gene, as 5 bases match. Sequences were obtained from blood. This receptor was obtained from a boy aged 5-17 years in good health. CDR3 loop: CASSLGTGWGYTF. The DNA sequence is given as TGCGCCAGCAGCTTGGGTACAGGCTGGGGCTACACCTTC. Extended through the reference TRBV5-1 and TRBJ1-2 proteins, this CDR3 yields the full variable domain: KAGVTQTPRYLIKTRGQQVTLSCSPISGHRSVSWYQQTPGQGLQFLFEYFSETQRNKGNFPGRFSGRQFSNSRSEMNVSTLELGDSALYLCASSLGTGWGYTFGSGTRLTVV.